This is a list of T cell receptor beta chains from one sample in a study of OX40 agonist ivuxolimab in advanced cancers. The protocol was immunoSEQ multiplex PCR, while the TCRdb copy is restricted to in-frame clones and leaves out a portion. The table includes about 100,000 clones, approximately 94% detected once. The material sequenced was CD4+ or CD8+ T cells sorted from blood, taken in a trial of the OX40 agonist ivuxolimab. The receptors stem from an adult with an advanced solid tumor such as melanoma, head and neck, liver or kidney cancer. Each CDR3 is given with its conserved first and last residue. A D gene is named only where the DNA matches it firmly. Part of the rows lack a size; the others show once, few, many or a class for expanded clones.

D: .; J: TRBJ2-2; V: TRBV4-3; size: .; DNA: TGCGCCAGCAGGGGGGCCGCGAACACCGGGGAGCTGTTTTTT; CDR3: CASRGAANTGELFF
D: .; J: TRBJ2-6; V: TRBV7-9; size: .; DNA: TGTGCCTCAAGTGGGGACTCCGGGGCCAACGTCCTGACTTTC; CDR3: CASSGDSGANVLTF
D: .; J: TRBJ1-6; V: TRBV6-1; size: .; DNA: TGTGCCAGCAGTGGCCCCCTGAGGGGCTCTCAGAATTCACCCCTCCACTTT; CDR3: CASSGPLRGSQNSPLHF
D: TRBD1; J: TRBJ1-5; V: TRBV11-3; size: .; DNA: TGTGCCAGCAGCGGGGGACAGGGTGGCAATCAGCCCCAGCATTTT; CDR3: CASSGGQGGNQPQHF
D: .; J: TRBJ1-2; V: TRBV2; size: .; DNA: TGTGCCAGCATAAGTTACCCTGGGGATGGCTACACCTTC; CDR3: CASISYPGDGYTF
D: TRBD1; J: TRBJ2-7; V: TRBV18; size: .; DNA: TGTGCCAGCTCGGACACGACAGGGATCTCCTACGAGCAGTACTTC; CDR3: CASSDTTGISYEQYF
D: TRBD2; J: TRBJ2-7; V: TRBV4-2; size: .; DNA: TGTGCCAGCAGCCAACTTAGCGGGGGCGTCATCTACGAGCAGTACTTC; CDR3: CASSQLSGGVIYEQYF
D: TRBD2; J: TRBJ2-3; V: TRBV19; size: .; DNA: TGTGCCAGTAGTGCAGGACTAGCGGGACGCACAGATACGCAGTATTTT; CDR3: CASSAGLAGRTDTQYF
D: .; J: TRBJ2-5; V: TRBV18; size: few; DNA: TGTGCCAGCTCGGCCGGAGAGACCCAGTACTTC; CDR3: CASSAGETQYF
D: TRBD1; J: TRBJ2-7; V: TRBV7-2; size: once; DNA: TGTGCCAGCAGCTTGACAGGGCCCTACGAGCAGTACTTC; CDR3: CASSLTGPYEQYF
D: TRBD1; J: TRBJ2-7; V: TRBV19; size: .; DNA: TGTGCCAGTAGTATAAGACAGGGGCTGAAAGAGCAGTACTTC; CDR3: CASSIRQGLKEQYF
D: .; J: TRBJ1-5; V: TRBV15; size: .; DNA: TGTGCCACCAGCCCCAGCGAGGGGTGGTGGAATCGGAAGAATCAGCCCCAGCATTTT; CDR3: CATSPSEGWWNRKNQPQHF
D: TRBD2; J: TRBJ2-5; V: TRBV27; size: .; DNA: TGTGCCAGCAGTTTGGATCGGGGGGGTGAGACCCAGTACTTC; CDR3: CASSLDRGGETQYF
D: .; J: TRBJ1-2; V: TRBV9; size: .; DNA: TGTGCCAGCAGCGTCGGCAGCTCCACTAACTATGGCTACACCTTC; CDR3: CASSVGSSTNYGYTF
D: .; J: TRBJ1-1; V: TRBV29-1; size: .; DNA: TGCAGCGTTGAAGAGCACACCATGAACACTGAAGCTTTCTTT; CDR3: CSVEEHTMNTEAFF